One T cell receptor (beta chain) is described in this entry. The antigen remains unidentified. The data stem from a study of T cell responses to AZD1222 COVID-19 vaccine. Study in general: Whether given at about 4 or about 12 weeks, second doses were pooled. Study results and limitations: Repertoires in all cases were sampled only once the peak T cell response had passed. Clonal diversity may have been underestimated, and the donors were mostly white British, with more females than males. Nearly half of spike-specific TCRs reportedly go after variant regions that carry no mutations.

The CDR3 runs 14 residues. The germline V gene has CDR1 SNHLY and CDR2 FYNNEI. Trimming shortened V by 5 bases and J by 1 base, and 11 bases separated the two germline ends. TCRdb's copy holds only in-frame clones and misses some; the assay was immunoSEQ multiplex PCR. The sample has about 150,000 clones, roughly nine tenths seen once. This sequence originates from an adult in good health. This chain connects TRBV2 to TRBJ1-1, with a possible D match to TRBD1 (5 bases). The sequences come from peripheral blood, collected on day 0 of AZD1222 vaccination. The CDR3 nucleotides are TGTGCCAGCAGTAGGCGAGGGGCGAACACTGAAGCTTTCTTT. The encoded protein is CASSRRGANTEAFF.